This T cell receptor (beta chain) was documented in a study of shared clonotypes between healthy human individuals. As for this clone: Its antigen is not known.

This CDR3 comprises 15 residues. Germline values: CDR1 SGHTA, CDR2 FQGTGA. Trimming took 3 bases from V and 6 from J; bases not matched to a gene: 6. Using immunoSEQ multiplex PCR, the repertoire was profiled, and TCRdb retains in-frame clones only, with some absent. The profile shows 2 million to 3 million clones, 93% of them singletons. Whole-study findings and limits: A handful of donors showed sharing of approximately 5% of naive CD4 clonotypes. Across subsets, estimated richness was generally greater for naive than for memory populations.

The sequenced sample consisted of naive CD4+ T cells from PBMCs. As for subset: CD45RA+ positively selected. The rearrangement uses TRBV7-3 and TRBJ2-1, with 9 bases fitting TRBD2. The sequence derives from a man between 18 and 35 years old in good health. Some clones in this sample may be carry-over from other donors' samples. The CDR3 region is CASSFLAGRGNEQFF. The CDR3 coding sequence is TGTGCCAGCAGCTTCCTAGCGGGGCGAGGCAATGAGCAGTTCTTC.